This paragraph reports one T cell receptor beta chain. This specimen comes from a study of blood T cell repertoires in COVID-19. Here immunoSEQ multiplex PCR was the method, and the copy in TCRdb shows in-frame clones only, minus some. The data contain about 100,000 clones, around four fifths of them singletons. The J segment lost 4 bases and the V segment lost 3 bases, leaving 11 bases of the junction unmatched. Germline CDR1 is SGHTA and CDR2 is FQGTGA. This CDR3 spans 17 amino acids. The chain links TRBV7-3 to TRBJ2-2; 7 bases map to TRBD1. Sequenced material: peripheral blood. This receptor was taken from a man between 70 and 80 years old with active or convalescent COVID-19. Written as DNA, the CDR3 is TGTGCCAGCAGCTTTTATCCCGGACAGGCCTCCACCGGGGAGCTGTTTTTT. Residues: CASSFYPGQASTGELFF.